This T cell receptor (beta chain) was captured by sequencing in a study of control samples from healthy donors and cancer patients. This CDR3 is built from 13 residues. CDR1 is GTSNPN and CDR2 is SVGIG in the germline V gene (reference sequence). The V end was cut by 1 base, the J end by 3 bases, with 7 bases between. This clone turned up a few times. The repertoire was sequenced with immunoSEQ multiplex PCR; TCRdb's copy has only in-frame clones and lacks some. In the table there are some 130,000 clones, 80% to 95% of which are singletons. This TCR came from a man aged 40-50 years in good health. The chain couples TRBV30 to TRBJ1-5; D not resolved. Sequenced material: blood. This chain's CDR3 is CAWSGGNNQPQHF. CDR3 nucleotides: TGTGCCTGGAGTGGCGGTAACAATCAGCCCCAGCATTTT. Complete variable domain (other parts from reference TRBV30 and TRBJ1-5): SQTIHQWPATLVQPVGSPLSLECTVEGTSNPNLYWYRQAAGRGLQLLFYSVGIGQISSEVPQNLSASRPQDRQFILSSKKLLLSDSGFYLCAWSGGNNQPQHFGDGTRLSIL.